What follows are 29 T cell receptor beta chains derived from one specimen sequenced in a study of cytomegalovirus exposure and HLA in healthy donors (dated by TCRdb to 2016 to 2017). The library was generated by the immunoSEQ multiplex PCR assay. In its TCRdb copy, this immuneACCESS table keeps in-frame sequences only and misses some clones. Where compared with another copy, unresolved V genes explain less than half of these, and the others have no known cause. This sample gives about 280,000 clones in total; 88% of them show up just once. Approximately 0.95% of the sample lies in the top ten. The source material was PBMCs. The receptor set was obtained from a young woman in good health and CMV-seronegative.

This chain joins TRBV5-1 and TRBJ2-5; 9 nucleotides match TRBD1. Per the germline V gene, CDR1 is SGHRS and CDR2 is YFSETQ. The CDR3 has 18 amino acids. Losses at the gene ends were 4 bases for V and 2 bases for J; bases not matched to a gene: 15. The CDR3 nucleotides are TGCGCCAGCAGCCCACAAAAACCGGACAGGGGAGGGCAAGAGACCCAGTACTTC. It is translated as CASSPQKPDRGGQETQYF.

V and J are TRBV25-1 and TRBJ1-3; possibly TRBD1 for D (6 bases). The CDR3 has 17 residues. Germline CDR1 reads MGHDK; CDR2 reads SYGVNS. Trimming removed 3 bases from V and 4 bases from J, with 19 bases in between. The CDR3 DNA is TGTGCCAGCAGTGAGGGGAAGGGCAGGGGAAACGGAAACACCATATATTTT. Residues: CASSEGKGRGNGNTIYF.

This chain uses TRBV9 with TRBJ2-6; 9 nucleotides agree with TRBD1. V dropped 3 bases and J dropped 0; count of bases not matched to a gene: 7. The V gene's germline CDR1 is SGDLS and CDR2 YYNGEE. The CDR3 sequence is 18 residues long. CDR3 amino acids: CASSDRDRESSGANVLTF. CDR3 in DNA: TGTGCCAGCAGCGACCGGGACAGGGAGTCCTCTGGGGCCAACGTCCTGACTTTC.

CDR3 protein: CASREARPENYGYTF. CDR3 bases: TGTGCCAGCAGGGAGGCCCGACCGGAGAACTATGGCTACACCTTC. The V gene is TRBV6-5, the J gene TRBJ1-2; D is unclear. V gave up 6 bases and J gave up 2 bases, with 16 bases separating them. Germline assignment: CDR1 MNHEY and CDR2 SVGAGI. This CDR3 has 15 amino acids.

The CDR3 DNA reads TGTGCCAGCAGTTTATCCGTTCAGTACCAGGGGGAGCTGTTTTTT. It yields the protein CASSLSVQYQGELFF. The chain combines TRBV27 with TRBJ2-2; D not certain. This CDR3 comprises 15 residues. V was pared by 0 bases and J by 8 bases, with 13 bases between. CDR1 is MNHEY and CDR2 is SMNVEV in the germline V gene (reference sequence).

The gene calls are TRBV27 and TRBJ2-7, with D possibly matching TRBD2 (5 bases). The germline CDR1 and CDR2 sequences are MNHEY and SMNVEV (reference sequence). CDR3 length equals 12 residues. V gave up 5 bases and J gave up 2 bases, with 7 bases separating them. The CDR3 DNA reads as TGTGCCAGCAGTCCCGGGACCTACGAGCAGTACTTC. It codes for CASSPGTYEQYF.

This chain links TRBV9 with TRBJ2-1; 7 positions match TRBD1. Germline V gives CDR1 SGDLS, CDR2 YYNGEE. Trimming cost V 2 bases and J 2 bases; bases outside gene matches: 4. The CDR3 covers 15 residues. The CDR3 DNA reads TGTGCCAGCAGCGTCCGACAGGGAGCCTACAATGAGCAGTTCTTC. Translated: CASSVRQGAYNEQFF.

Only one count was recorded for this clone. The J gene is TRBJ1-1, the V gene TRBV4-1; D is perhaps TRBD1 (6 bases). The CDR3 length is 15 residues. From germline, CDR1 is MGHRA and CDR2 YSYEKL. Trimming left V 3 bases short and J 1 base short, with 12 bases between. The CDR3 coding sequence is TGCGCCAGCAGCCAGACAGGAGCCGCGAACACTGAAGCTTTCTTT. Translation gives CASSQTGAANTEAFF.

The chain carries TRBV7-8 and TRBJ2-3; TRBD2 agrees at 9 bases. The CDR3 spans 17 residues. Per germline, CDR1 SGHVS and CDR2 FQNEAQ. J lost 2 bases, V lost 0 bases, and 6 bases had no gene match. The CDR3 nucleotides are TGTGCCAGCAGCTTAGCGTGGGCTAGCGGGAACACAGATACGCAGTATTTT. Its protein product is CASSLAWASGNTDTQYF.

The chain couples TRBV27 to TRBJ1-1; D remains unclear. This CDR3 has 14 residues. Trimming left V 2 bases short and J 4 bases short, with 11 bases between. Germline V gives CDR1 MNHEY, CDR2 SMNVEV (reference sequence). The CDR3 nucleotides read TGTGCCAGCAGTTTAGCCCGGCGGGGCACTGAAGCTTTCTTT. Its translation is CASSLARRGTEAFF.

The chain combines TRBV27 with TRBJ2-6; 10 bases align to TRBD2. Germline V lookup: CDR1 MNHEY, CDR2 SMNVEV (reference sequence). V shed 7 bases, J shed 3 bases, and the junction held 15 bases outside the gene matches. The CDR3 has 19 amino acids. DNA for the CDR3: TGTGCCAGCACCAGATCCCCAGCGGGAGGGCTAGGTGGGGCCAACGTCCTGACTTTC. It is translated as CASTRSPAGGLGGANVLTF.

This chain uses TRBV28 with TRBJ2-1; D possibly corresponds to TRBD2 (5 bases). The V gene lost 6 bases and the J gene lost 5 bases, with 17 bases spanning the gap. The CDR3 runs to 15 residues. Germline V CDR1 and CDR2: MDHEN, SYDVKM. CDR3 amino acids: CASRSGELWNNEQFF. The CDR3 DNA reads as TGTGCCAGCAGGTCCGGGGAGCTATGGAACAATGAGCAGTTCTTC.

This chain uses TRBV5-3 with TRBJ2-1, with D unclear. TRBV5-3 is noted as an ORF with a role that remains uncertain. CDR3 length: 13 amino acids. Trimming removed 2 bases at V and 6 bases at J, with 9 bases between. CDR3: CARSFSFINEQFF. CDR3 nucleotide sequence: TGTGCCAGAAGCTTTTCCTTTATCAATGAGCAGTTCTTC.

V usage is TRBV10-2 and J usage is TRBJ2-5; maybe TRBD1 (6 bases). V lost 3 bases and J 1 base, leaving 9 bases between the germline ends. The CDR3 is 14 amino acids. Germline CDR1 and CDR2: WSHSY and SAAADI. The CDR3 sequence: CASSEMGAQETQYF. CDR3 sequence (DNA): TGCGCCAGCAGTGAAATGGGGGCCCAAGAGACCCAGTACTTC.

The genes are TRBV11-2 and TRBJ2-5; TRBD2 matches 11 bases. V shed 5 bases and J 5 bases; nucleotides not matched to a gene: 4. Germline V CDR1 and CDR2: SGHAT, FQNNGV. CDR3 size: 14 residues. This CDR3 reads CASSASGGTETQYF. The CDR3 DNA sequence: TGTGCCAGCAGCGCTAGCGGGGGGACGGAGACCCAGTACTTC.

The chain couples TRBV5-4 to TRBJ2-5; 11 positions match TRBD2. CDR1 SGHNT and CDR2 YYREEE come from the germline V gene (reference sequence). CDR3 length equals 18 residues. The V and J ends lost 4 bases and 0 bases, in that order; junction bases with no gene match: 11. The CDR3 sequence: CASSGGTSGPWYQETQYF. DNA of the CDR3: TGTGCCAGCAGCGGGGGGACTAGCGGACCTTGGTACCAAGAGACCCAGTACTTC.

The chain has TRBV5-6 and TRBJ1-6; D call uncertain. In germline, CDR1 is SGHDT, CDR2 YYEEEE. The V and J ends lost 1 base and 3 bases respectively, with 5 bases between them. The CDR3 is 14 residues long. The CDR3 loop reads CASSLTVYNSPLHF. The CDR3 DNA follows: TGTGCCAGCAGCTTGACAGTCTATAATTCACCCCTCCACTTT.

This chain links TRBV6-5 with TRBJ1-1; the D is unclear. The CDR3 sequence is 13 residues long. Germline V lookup: CDR1 MNHEY, CDR2 SVGAGI. Trimming removed 2 bases from V and 3 bases from J, with 7 bases in between. This CDR3 is CASSYREDTEAFF. The CDR3 region has the DNA TGTGCCAGCAGTTACAGGGAGGACACTGAAGCTTTCTTT.

In this sample, this clone turned up a few times. This chain uses TRBV15 with TRBJ2-7; no firm D call. The CDR3 covers 12 residues. Germline values: CDR1 LNHNV, CDR2 YYDKDF (reference sequence). V was trimmed by 1 base and J by 6 bases, leaving 7 bases between them. The CDR3 sequence: CATSRAGVEQYF. The DNA for the CDR3 is TGTGCCACCAGCAGAGCAGGTGTCGAGCAGTACTTC.

The chain is built from TRBV7-6 and TRBJ1-1; TRBD1 is a possible D gene (6 bases). Trimming left V 1 base short and J 5 bases short, with 17 bases between. CDR3 size: 16 residues. Germline CDR1 reads SGHVS; CDR2 reads FNYEAQ. The chain's CDR3 is CASSLGWLAGVTEAFF. The CDR3 region has the DNA TGTGCCAGCAGCTTAGGGTGGCTGGCAGGGGTAACTGAAGCTTTCTTT.

The chain combines TRBV28 with TRBJ1-6; D uncertain. This CDR3 comprises 16 residues. V was cut by 5 bases and J by 0 bases, with 11 bases left in between. Looked up from germline, CDR1 is MDHEN and CDR2 is SYDVKM. The CDR3 protein is CASSEAPASYNSPLHF. The CDR3 DNA follows: TGTGCCAGCAGTGAGGCCCCAGCCTCCTATAATTCACCCCTCCACTTT. The full variable domain, completed using reference TRBV28 and TRBJ1-6, is DVKVTQSSRYLVKRTGEKVFLECVQDMDHENMFWYRQDPGLGLRLIYFSYDVKMKEKGDIPEGYSVSREKKERFSLILESASTNQTSMYLCASSEAPASYNSPLHFGNGTRLTVT.

This chain uses TRBV10-3 with TRBJ1-5, with D maybe TRBD1 (6 bases). Germline V gene sequence: CDR1 ENHRY, CDR2 SYGVKD. V gave up 8 bases and J gave up 5 bases, with 16 bases separating them. The CDR3 totals 14 residues. This CDR3 is CAIRDKGEHQPQHF. The CDR3 DNA sequence: TGTGCCATCCGGGACAAGGGGGAACATCAGCCCCAGCATTTT.

The V and J genes are TRBV19 and TRBJ1-2; tentative D call: TRBD1 (6 bases). The CDR3 length is 14 residues. Germline CDR1 is LNHDA and CDR2 is SQIVND (reference sequence). Trimming took 4 bases from V and 2 from J, leaving 11 bases between them. The CDR3 region is CASSTPGGNYGYTF. The CDR3 region has the DNA TGTGCCAGTAGTACCCCGGGGGGCAACTATGGCTACACCTTC.

This chain links TRBV28 with TRBJ2-1; 8 bases align to TRBD2. The CDR3 sequence is 15 residues long. Looked up from germline, CDR1 is MDHEN and CDR2 is SYDVKM. The J segment lost 0 bases and the V segment lost 8 bases, leaving 6 bases of the junction unmatched. This CDR3 is CASSGGISSYNEQFF. Written as DNA, the CDR3 is TGTGCCAGCTCGGGGGGGATAAGCTCCTACAATGAGCAGTTCTTC. Based on the CDR3 plus reference TRBV28 and TRBJ2-1, the full variable domain is DVKVTQSSRYLVKRTGEKVFLECVQDMDHENMFWYRQDPGLGLRLIYFSYDVKMKEKGDIPEGYSVSREKKERFSLILESASTNQTSMYLCASSGGISSYNEQFFGPGTRLTVL.

The CDR3 sequence: CASSQLGGETQYF. As DNA, the CDR3 is TGCGCCAGCAGCCAACTTGGGGGGGAGACCCAGTACTTC. The chain combines TRBV4-3 with TRBJ2-5; a weak D match, TRBD2 (6 bases). The CDR3 has 13 amino acids. The germline CDR1 and CDR2 sequences are LGHNA and YSLEER. Trimming shortened V by 2 bases and J by 5 bases, and 9 bases separated the two germline ends.

The chain links TRBV11-2 to TRBJ2-3; the D gene is possibly TRBD2 (6 bases). V lost 4 bases, J lost 4 bases, and 21 bases lay in between. Germline CDR1 reads SGHAT; CDR2 reads FQNNGV. CDR3 length: 17 amino acids. CDR3 nucleotides: TGTGCCAGCAGCTCAGCGGCTAGCGTCGGGGGAGCAGATACGCAGTATTTT. It yields the protein CASSSAASVGGADTQYF. The full variable domain, in which reference TRBV11-2 and TRBJ2-3 provide the parts outside the CDR3, is EAGVAQSPRYKIIEKRQSVAFWCNPISGHATLYWYQQILGQGPKLLIQFQNNGVVDDSQLPKDRFSAERLKGVDSTLKIQPAKLEDSAVYLCASSSAASVGGADTQYFGPGTRLTVL.

This clone was detected once. This sequence joins TRBV27 and TRBJ2-1, with D possibly matching TRBD1 (5 bases). There are 14 residues in the CDR3. Deletions cut 6 bases from V and 0 bases from J, with 9 bases between. In germline, CDR1 is MNHEY, CDR2 SMNVEV (reference sequence). CDR3 loop: CASSGHSSYNEQFF. In nucleotides, the CDR3 is TGTGCCAGCAGCGGACACAGCTCCTACAATGAGCAGTTCTTC.

The V gene is TRBV28, the J gene TRBJ1-5; 8 positions agree with TRBD1. This CDR3 comprises 15 residues. Trimming took 4 bases from V and 2 from J; bases not matched to a gene: 4. Germline CDR1 is MDHEN and CDR2 is SYDVKM. DNA for the CDR3: TGTGCCAGCAGTTCGGCGGGACAGGGCAATCAGCCCCAGCATTTT. Translated, it gives CASSSAGQGNQPQHF.

The V and J genes are TRBV4-1 and TRBJ1-5, with D unresolved. The V and J ends lost 0 bases and 7 bases respectively, with 13 bases between them. The CDR3 spans 15 residues. CDR1 and CDR2 (germline): MGHRA, YSYEKL. CDR3 residues: CASSQDLGPRQPQHF. CDR3 in DNA: TGCGCCAGCAGCCAAGATCTTGGCCCGCGGCAGCCCCAGCATTTT.